This T cell receptor beta chain derives from a study of T cell repertoires in cytomegalovirus infection. Background on the study: CMV epitopes, recently identified HLA-C-restricted and well-studied HLA-B-restricted, were used. Through public TCR beta signatures, both CMV infection and matching HLA type were indicated.

In this sample, this clonotype turned up a few times. Its cognate antigen is unknown. One entry per CDR3 protein, called by TCRdb with MiXCR from the reads. The table includes 700,000 to 850,000 distinct CDR3 sequences, over 25% detected once. Germline V gene sequence: CDR1 LNHDA, CDR2 SQIVND (reference sequence). V gave up 7 bases and J gave up 5 bases, with 18 bases separating them. The CDR3 totals 15 residues. The receptor was derived from a human donor in good health (CMV status not recorded). Some clones in this sample may be carry-over from other donors' samples. The V and J genes are TRBV19 and TRBJ1-5, with D possibly matching TRBD1 (5 bases). Sequenced here: cultured CD8+ T cells from PBMCs, sampled from culture after CMV antigen stimulation. The DNA for the CDR3 is TGTGCCAGTATCATAAACGGGGCAGGGTATCAGCCCCAGCATTTT. Translating it yields CASIINGAGYQPQHF.